A single sample gave rise to the 26 T cell receptor beta chains below, sequenced in a study of shared clonotypes between healthy human individuals. It was CD45RO-negative cells, positively selected for CCR7, that made up naive CD8 cells, with terminally differentiated effector memory CD45RA+ cells excluded. TCRdb's table, derived via immunoSEQ multiplex PCR, lists solely in-frame clones and lacks some. The sample contains about 2 million clones, about 95% of which appear only once. Sequencing input: naive CD8+ T cells sorted from blood. The source is a man aged 18-30 years in good health.

Here the CDR3 reads CASSSRTGSAGELFF. CDR3 coding DNA: TGTGCCAGCAGTAGTAGGACAGGGTCGGCCGGGGAGCTGTTTTTT. The chain has TRBV27 and TRBJ2-2; TRBD1 matches 8 bases. The CDR3 runs to 15 residues. Per the germline V gene, CDR1 is MNHEY and CDR2 is SMNVEV (reference sequence). V shed 5 bases, J shed 6 bases, and the junction held 8 bases outside the gene matches.

This rearrangement joins TRBV2 to TRBJ1-5; D is unclear. Germline loops: CDR1 SNHLY, CDR2 FYNNEI. The V end was cut by 6 bases, the J end by 7 bases, with 7 bases between. The CDR3 contains 11 residues. This CDR3 is CASRADQPQHF. The DNA for the CDR3 is TGTGCCAGCAGGGCCGACCAGCCCCAGCATTTT.

The chain employs TRBV5-1 and TRBJ2-3, with 7 bases aligning to TRBD2. CDR3 length: 15 amino acids. CDR1 and CDR2 (germline): SGHRS, YFSETQ. Germline trimming cut 2 bases from V and 3 bases from J; bases unmatched to any gene: 6. The CDR3 coding sequence is TGCGCCAGCAGCTTCCAGCGGGATTGGACAGATACGCAGTATTTT. Protein sequence: CASSFQRDWTDTQYF.

The genes are TRBV2 and TRBJ2-2; 9 nucleotides line up with TRBD2. After removal of 0 bases from V and 5 bases from J, the junction contained 10 bases not matched to a gene. The CDR3 is 18 amino acids. Germline CDR1 reads SNHLY; CDR2 reads FYNNEI. The CDR3 is CASSEARWASGKTGELFF. The CDR3 DNA reads TGTGCCAGCAGTGAAGCGCGGTGGGCTAGCGGGAAGACCGGGGAGCTGTTTTTT. Complete variable domain (other parts from reference TRBV2 and TRBJ2-2): EPEVTQTPSHQVTQMGQEVILRCVPISNHLYFYWYRQILGQKVEFLVSFYNNEISEKSEIFDDQFSVERPDGSNFTLKIRSTKLEDSAMYFCASSEARWASGKTGELFFGEGSRLTVL.

The chain is built from TRBV2 and TRBJ2-6; no firm D call. Germline V lookup: CDR1 SNHLY, CDR2 FYNNEI. V shed 2 bases and J shed 1 base, with 6 bases lying between them. CDR3 size: 15 residues. CDR3 coding DNA: TGTGCCAGCAGTGAAAGGAATTCTGGGGCCAACGTCCTGACTTTC. Its protein product is CASSERNSGANVLTF.

The chain has TRBV4-3 and TRBJ2-2, with TRBD2 identical over 10 bases. This CDR3 is 15 amino acids long. V lost 4 bases and J lost 4; bases outside the gene matches: 3. The germline CDR1 and CDR2 sequences are LGHNA and YSLEER. CDR3: CASSPLAGVTGELFF. The DNA of the CDR3 is TGCGCCAGCAGCCCTCTAGCGGGAGTCACCGGGGAGCTGTTTTTT.

CDR3 coding DNA: TGCGCCAGCAGCTCGCGGACAGGAACAGTCTACGAGCAGTACTTC. It translates to CASSSRTGTVYEQYF. This chain links TRBV5-1 with TRBJ2-7; TRBD1 matches at 7 bases. Germline loops: CDR1 SGHRS, CDR2 YFSETQ. The ends lost 3 bases at V and 3 bases at J; junction bases unmatched: 9. The length of the CDR3 is 15 residues.

The chain has TRBV16 and TRBJ1-2; a weak D match, TRBD1 (5 bases). CDR1 and CDR2 from the germline V gene are KGHSY and FQNENV. Between the trimmed V and J ends, which lost 0 bases and 4 bases, there was a span of 12 bases. The CDR3 contains 15 residues. For the CDR3, the DNA is TGTGCCAGCAGCCAATCTGAGGGACGGACCTATGGCTACACCTTC. Translating gives CASSQSEGRTYGYTF.

The gene calls are TRBV2 and TRBJ2-7; 9 bases align to TRBD1. The CDR3 covers 17 residues. The germline V gene encodes CDR1 SNHLY and CDR2 FYNNEI. After removal of 1 base from V and 2 bases from J, the junction contained 9 bases not matched to a gene. The CDR3 DNA follows: TGTGCCAGCAGTGAAGGGAGTCCCGGGACAGGGCCCTACGAGCAGTACTTC. It codes for CASSEGSPGTGPYEQYF.

CDR3 nucleotide sequence: TGTGCCAGCAGCTTAGCAGGACAGTACAATGAGCAGTTCTTC. Amino acid sequence: CASSLAGQYNEQFF. The rearrangement links TRBV7-6 to TRBJ2-1, with D possibly TRBD1 on 6 matching bases. Germline V lookup: CDR1 SGHVS, CDR2 FNYEAQ. V was cut by 0 bases and J by 4 bases, with 7 bases left in between. This CDR3 has 14 amino acids. Complete variable domain (other parts from reference TRBV7-6 and TRBJ2-1): GAGVSQSPRYKVTKRGQDVALRCDPISGHVSLYWYRQALGQGPEFLTYFNYEAQQDKSGLPNDRFSAERPEGSISTLTIQRTEQRDSAMYRCASSLAGQYNEQFFGPGTRLTVL.

The table lists this clone with a few counts. V gene TRBV29-1 combines with J gene TRBJ2-5; 8 nucleotides agree with TRBD2. Trimming cost V 7 bases and J 5 bases; bases outside gene matches: 12. The CDR3 runs to 14 residues. The germline V gene encodes CDR1 SQVTM and CDR2 ANQGSEA. Written as DNA, the CDR3 is TGCAGCGCTGCCGACAGCCCGGGAGGGGAGACCCAGTACTTC. This gives the protein CSAADSPGGETQYF.

This chain joins TRBV7-9 and TRBJ2-7, with 11 nucleotides matching TRBD1. Trimming took 5 bases from V and 2 from J; bases not matched to a gene: 8. Per germline, CDR1 SEHNR and CDR2 FQNEAQ (reference sequence). This CDR3 region has 16 residues. The CDR3 loop is CASSPGTGGFPYEQYF. CDR3 nucleotides: TGTGCCAGCAGCCCGGGGACAGGGGGTTTCCCCTACGAGCAGTACTTC.

This clone appeared once. The chain has TRBV10-2 and TRBJ2-3, with TRBD2 identical over 10 bases. The CDR3 length is 15 residues. Germline CDR1 WSHSY, CDR2 SAAADI. After removal of 5 bases from V and 0 bases from J, the junction contained 2 bases not matched to a gene. CDR3 protein: CASSPSGSSTDTQYF. The CDR3 DNA is TGCGCCAGCAGTCCTAGCGGGAGCAGCACAGATACGCAGTATTTT.

This chain connects TRBV9 to TRBJ2-5, with 10 bases matching TRBD1. V was clipped by 3 bases and J by 9 bases; unmatched bases: 11. Germline CDR1 SGDLS, CDR2 YYNGEE. The CDR3 has 15 residues. For the CDR3, the DNA is TGTGCCAGCAGCGGGGATAAGGACAGGGGGAAGGCCCAGTACTTC. Translated, it gives CASSGDKDRGKAQYF.

The gene calls are TRBV20-1 and TRBJ2-1; 7 bases are shared with TRBD2. Germline CDR1 DFQATT, CDR2 SNEGSKA (reference sequence). CDR3 length: 11 residues. The V and J ends lost 7 bases and 5 bases, in that order; junction bases with no gene match: 2. Here the CDR3 reads CSVGTNNEQFF. In nucleotides, the CDR3 is TGCAGTGTAGGGACTAACAATGAGCAGTTCTTC.

The gene calls are TRBV19 and TRBJ2-7; 9 bases map to TRBD1. The CDR3 runs to 14 residues. Germline CDR1 LNHDA, CDR2 SQIVND (reference sequence). J was trimmed by 5 bases and V by 2 bases; bases with no gene match: 4. CDR3 protein: CASSILQGAHEQYF. The CDR3 nucleotides read TGTGCCAGTAGTATATTACAGGGGGCCCACGAGCAGTACTTC.

The chain recombines TRBV30 with TRBJ1-2; D may be TRBD1 (5 bases). The germline gives CDR1 GTSNPN, CDR2 SVGIG (reference sequence). The CDR3 spans 11 residues. V lost 4 bases to trimming and J lost 6 bases, with 9 bases between them. This chain's CDR3 is CAWTTGHGYTF. The CDR3 DNA follows: TGTGCCTGGACCACAGGTCATGGCTACACCTTC.

The chain joins TRBV4-3 to TRBJ1-4; D ambiguous. The CDR3 runs to 15 residues. With 3 bases removed from V and 0 bases from J, the gap between germline ends came to 8 bases. Germline CDR1 and CDR2: LGHNA and YSLEER. The CDR3 DNA sequence: TGCGCCAGCAGCCAGATTACAGCAACTAATGAAAAACTGTTTTTT. This codes for CASSQITATNEKLFF.

The V gene is TRBV6-5, the J gene TRBJ1-2; possibly TRBD1 for D (6 bases). The length of the CDR3 is 15 residues. CDR1 and CDR2 (germline): MNHEY, SVGAGI. V was shortened by 9 bases and J by 4 bases, with 21 bases between the two germline ends. CDR3 sequence reads: CASSDETGIGYGYTF. The CDR3 DNA reads TGTGCCAGTTCTGATGAGACAGGAATTGGCTATGGCTACACCTTC.

The rearrangement uses TRBV19 and TRBJ1-5, with unresolved D. The V gene lost 3 bases and the J gene lost 6 bases, with 6 bases spanning the gap. Per germline, CDR1 LNHDA and CDR2 SQIVND (reference sequence). There are 12 residues in the CDR3. DNA of the CDR3: TGTGCCAGTAGTATGATAGGTCAGCCCCAGCATTTT. Amino acid sequence: CASSMIGQPQHF.

The rearrangement joins TRBV2 to TRBJ2-7, with D possibly being TRBD2 (6 bases). V was shortened by 4 bases and J by 0 bases, with 10 bases between the two germline ends. The CDR3 runs to 14 residues. The germline V gene has CDR1 SNHLY and CDR2 FYNNEI. This CDR3 reads CASSGTSSSYEQYF. CDR3 nucleotide sequence: TGTGCCAGCAGTGGAACTAGCTCCTCCTACGAGCAGTACTTC.

A single count supports this clone. This sequence joins TRBV9 and TRBJ2-1; TRBD1 matches 10 bases. The length of the CDR3 is 16 residues. Germline trimming cut 1 base from V and 4 bases from J; bases unmatched to any gene: 5. Germline CDR1 reads SGDLS; CDR2 reads YYNGEE. The CDR3 bases are TGTGCCAGCAGCGTATTAGACAGGGGGCTGTACAATGAGCAGTTCTTC. It is translated as CASSVLDRGLYNEQFF. Variable domain in full (rest from reference TRBV9 and TRBJ2-1): DSGVTQTPKHLITATGQRVTLRCSPRSGDLSVYWYQQSLDQGLQFLIQYYNGEERAKGNILERFSAQQFPDLHSELNLSSLELGDSALYFCASSVLDRGLYNEQFFGPGTRLTVL.

The chain employs TRBV4-2 and TRBJ1-1; D is uncertain. The V end lost 0 bases, the J end lost 10 bases, and 12 bases lay between the germline ends. The CDR3 loop spans 13 amino acids. Looked up from germline, CDR1 is LGHNA and CDR2 is YNFKEQ. Here the CDR3 DNA reads TGTGCCAGCAGCCAAGAGCGTGGGGTAGGAGCTTTCTTT. It is translated as CASSQERGVGAFF.

The table lists this clone with a count of one. The rearrangement joins TRBV4-3 to TRBJ2-7; D may be TRBD1 or TRBD2 (5 bases each). Germline assignment: CDR1 LGHNA and CDR2 YSLEER. The CDR3 has 14 residues. V was shortened by 4 bases and J by 3 bases, with 13 bases between the two germline ends. The CDR3 DNA follows: TGCGCCAGCAGCCCAGACAGAAGCGGCTACGAGCAGTACTTC. This encodes CASSPDRSGYEQYF.

The V gene is TRBV4-1, the J gene TRBJ2-1; D is tentatively TRBD1 or TRBD2 (5 bases each). Trimming shortened V by 6 bases and J by 6 bases, and 9 bases separated the two germline ends. CDR1 MGHRA and CDR2 YSYEKL come from the germline V gene. The CDR3 is made up of 12 amino acids. CDR3 in amino acids: CASRGTFNEQFF. CDR3 DNA: TGCGCCAGCAGAGGGACCTTCAATGAGCAGTTCTTC.

A note on this clone: Other DNA sequences in this sample translate to the same CDR3. This sequence joins TRBV19 and TRBJ2-7, with 10 bases aligning to TRBD1. Germline V gene data show CDR1 as LNHDA and CDR2 as SQIVND (reference sequence). The junction had 4 bases not matched to a gene; V was cut back by 5 bases and J by 6 bases. This CDR3 comprises 13 residues. The CDR3 loop is CASSPGTGAEQYF. The CDR3 bases are TGTGCCAGTAGTCCCGGGACAGGGGCCGAGCAGTACTTC.